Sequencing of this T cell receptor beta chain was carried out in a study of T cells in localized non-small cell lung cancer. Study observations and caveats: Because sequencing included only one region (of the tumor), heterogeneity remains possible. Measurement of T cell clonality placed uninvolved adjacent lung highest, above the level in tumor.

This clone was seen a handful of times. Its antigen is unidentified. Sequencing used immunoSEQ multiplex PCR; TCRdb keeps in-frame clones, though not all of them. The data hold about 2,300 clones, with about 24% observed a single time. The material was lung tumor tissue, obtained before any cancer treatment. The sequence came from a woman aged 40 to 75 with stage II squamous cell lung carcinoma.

The CDR3 is CASSPEGGTAGYTF. The DNA for the CDR3 is TGTGCCAGCTCACCAGAGGGGGGGACCGCTGGCTACACCTTC. The chain combines TRBV18 with TRBJ1-2; perhaps TRBD1 as D (6 bases). V was clipped by 2 bases and J by 7 bases, with 14 bases between them. Germline V gene sequence: CDR1 KGHSH, CDR2 LQKENI. This CDR3 contains 14 residues.